The clone carrying this TCR beta chain was seen a handful of times. Produced via immunoSEQ multiplex PCR; TCRdb's table is partial and in-frame only. The data contain 35,000 to 50,000 clones, around nine tenths of them singletons. This specimen comes from a study of T cell changes during pregnancy in multiple sclerosis. The CDR3 is 18 amino acids. The V end was cut by 0 bases, the J end by 8 bases, with 20 bases between. Germline assignment: CDR1 LNHNV and CDR2 YYDKDF (reference sequence). The source is a female donor with multiple sclerosis, enrolled in a pregnancy study. The chain recombines TRBV15 with TRBJ1-6, with D tentatively TRBD1 (6 bases). The sample consisted of CD4+ T cells from peripheral blood mononuclear cells, taken in the first trimester of pregnancy. CDR3 sequence reads: CATSRDYVRAGVDSPLHF. The CDR3 nucleotides are TGTGCCACCAGCAGAGATTACGTCCGGGCAGGGGTGGATTCACCCCTCCACTTT. Full variable domain (remainder filled in from reference TRBV15 and TRBJ1-6): DAMVIQNPRYQVTQFGKPVTLSCSQTLNHNVMYWYQQKSSQAPKLLFHYYDKDFNNEADTPDNFQSRRPNTSFCFLDIRSPGLGDTAMYLCATSRDYVRAGVDSPLHFGNGTRLTVT.